The rows below give T cell receptor beta chains drawn from one sample of a study of graft-versus-host responses after intestinal transplantation. Profiling relied on immunoSEQ multiplex PCR, and the TCRdb table lists in-frame clones only, not all of them. The sample holds around 18,000 clones, 88% seen once. The sample in question was PBMCs, obtained approximately 15 weeks after intestinal transplant. Source of these receptors: a human patient who received an intestinal transplant, so some T cells may come from the graft donor. CDR3s include the opening cysteine and the closing phenylalanine or tryptophan. A D gene is named only where the DNA matches it firmly. Only some rows state a clone size, as once, few, many or a class for expanded clones.

CDR3 DNA: TGTGCCAGCTCCCCCGACAGGGGGAACACCGGGGAGCTGTTTTTT; CDR3 protein: CASSPDRGNTGELFF; V gene: TRBV18; J gene: TRBJ2-2; clone size: NA; D gene: TRBD1
CDR3 DNA: TGCGCCAGCAGCCAAGTACCACCCAACCGGGACACCATGAACACTGAAGCTTTCTTT; CDR3 protein: CASSQVPPNRDTMNTEAFF; V gene: TRBV5-1; J gene: TRBJ1-1; clone size: NA; D gene: NA
CDR3 DNA: TGTGCCAGCAGTTACGCTTTCCCTACTCGCGGCGGTGAGCAGTACTTC; CDR3 protein: CASSYAFPTRGGEQYF; V gene: TRBV6-5; J gene: TRBJ2-7; clone size: NA; D gene: NA
CDR3 DNA: TGTGCCAGCAGCTTGGATGGCCTAGCGGGAGACAACACAGATACGCAGTATTTT; CDR3 protein: CASSLDGLAGDNTDTQYF; V gene: TRBV5-4; J gene: TRBJ2-3; clone size: NA; D gene: TRBD2
CDR3 DNA: TGTGCCAGCAGCTTGGGTGGGATTACGCAGTTCTTC; CDR3 protein: CASSLGGITQFF; V gene: TRBV5-8; J gene: TRBJ2-1; clone size: NA; D gene: NA
CDR3 DNA: TGCGCCAGCAGCTACAGGGGGACCGGGGAGCTGTTTTTT; CDR3 protein: CASSYRGTGELFF; V gene: TRBV4-3; J gene: TRBJ2-2; clone size: NA; D gene: TRBD1
CDR3 DNA: TGTGCCAGCAGTTTCTCTGAAAACAATGAGCAGTTCTTC; CDR3 protein: CASSFSENNEQFF; V gene: TRBV27; J gene: TRBJ2-1; clone size: NA; D gene: NA
CDR3 DNA: TGTGCCAGCAGCTCCCTCCGCCGGGGGCCGAAGACTTACAATGAGCAGTTCTTC; CDR3 protein: CASSSLRRGPKTYNEQFF; V gene: TRBV5-5; J gene: TRBJ2-1; clone size: NA; D gene: NA
CDR3 DNA: TGTGCCAGTCCGGACTCCCAGGGCTACGAGCAGTACTTC; CDR3 protein: CASPDSQGYEQYF; V gene: TRBV6-1; J gene: TRBJ2-7; clone size: NA; D gene: NA
CDR3 DNA: TGTGCCAGCAGTTCCGAGGACTACAATGAGCAGTTCTTC; CDR3 protein: CASSSEDYNEQFF; V gene: TRBV6-5; J gene: TRBJ2-1; clone size: few; D gene: NA
CDR3 DNA: TGTGCCAGCAGCCATTTAGCGGGGGACTACAATGAGCAGTTCTTC; CDR3 protein: CASSHLAGDYNEQFF; V gene: TRBV5-4; J gene: TRBJ2-1; clone size: NA; D gene: TRBD2
CDR3 DNA: TGTGCCAGCAACCTAAGGGGGATCGGTAACACTGAAGCTTTCTTT; CDR3 protein: CASNLRGIGNTEAFF; V gene: TRBV4-2; J gene: TRBJ1-1; clone size: few; D gene: NA
CDR3 DNA: TGTGCCAGCAGTGAAGTGGATTGGGGACAGAAAGTGGCGCGGAGCTCCTACGAGCAGTACTTC; CDR3 protein: CASSEVDWGQKVARSSYEQYF; V gene: TRBV2; J gene: TRBJ2-7; clone size: few; D gene: TRBD1
CDR3 DNA: TGTGCCAGCAGCCCCCGGACAGGGATGAACACTGAAGCTTTCTTT; CDR3 protein: CASSPRTGMNTEAFF; V gene: TRBV7-4; J gene: TRBJ1-1; clone size: NA; D gene: TRBD1
CDR3 DNA: TGTGCCATCAGCACGACGGCTTCCTACGAGCAGTACTTC; CDR3 protein: CAISTTASYEQYF; V gene: TRBV10-3; J gene: TRBJ2-7; clone size: NA; D gene: NA
CDR3 DNA: TGTGCCAGCAGCGCAGGACAGGGTTCTAATGAAAAACTGTTTTTT; CDR3 protein: CASSAGQGSNEKLFF; V gene: TRBV9; J gene: TRBJ1-4; clone size: NA; D gene: TRBD1
CDR3 DNA: TGTGCCAGCAGTTTGCCCGAAGACTACGCCCCGAGCTCCTACAATGAGCAGTTCTTC; CDR3 protein: CASSLPEDYAPSSYNEQFF; V gene: TRBV27; J gene: TRBJ2-1; clone size: NA; D gene: NA
CDR3 DNA: TGTGCCAGCAGCTTAGATGGTACAGGGTGGTACACCATATATTTT; CDR3 protein: CASSLDGTGWYTIYF; V gene: TRBV7-2; J gene: TRBJ1-3; clone size: NA; D gene: NA
CDR3 DNA: TGTGCCAGCAGTGAAGTCTACGAGCAGTACTTC; CDR3 protein: CASSEVYEQYF; V gene: TRBV2; J gene: TRBJ2-7; clone size: NA; D gene: NA
CDR3 DNA: TGTGCCTGGAGTGTAGGCAGAATCACAGATACGCAGTATTTT; CDR3 protein: CAWSVGRITDTQYF; V gene: TRBV30; J gene: TRBJ2-3; clone size: NA; D gene: NA
CDR3 DNA: TGTGCCAGCAGCTTCTCAGCAATCCGGCAAGAGACCCAGTACTTC; CDR3 protein: CASSFSAIRQETQYF; V gene: TRBV7-9; J gene: TRBJ2-5; clone size: NA; D gene: NA
CDR3 DNA: TGTGCCAGCTCAGAGGGGACAGGCTACTCTGGGGCCAACGTCCTGACTTTC; CDR3 protein: CASSEGTGYSGANVLTF; V gene: TRBV18; J gene: TRBJ2-6; clone size: NA; D gene: TRBD1
CDR3 DNA: TGTGCCAGCAGACGCGGACAGAGCGAGCAGTACTTC; CDR3 protein: CASRRGQSEQYF; V gene: TRBV27; J gene: TRBJ2-7; clone size: NA; D gene: NA
CDR3 DNA: TGTGCCAGCAGCCAAAGGCTCGGGACAGGAGACTTCAACGAGCAGTACTTC; CDR3 protein: CASSQRLGTGDFNEQYF; V gene: TRBV14; J gene: TRBJ2-7; clone size: once; D gene: TRBD1
CDR3 DNA: TGTGCCAGCAGCCCCGGGACTAGCGGGTACAATGAGCAGTTCTTC; CDR3 protein: CASSPGTSGYNEQFF; V gene: TRBV4-2; J gene: TRBJ2-1; clone size: NA; D gene: TRBD2
CDR3 DNA: TGTGCCAGCAGCGAGGGGGACCAACTATACAAGGGGGAGCTGTTTTTT; CDR3 protein: CASSEGDQLYKGELFF; V gene: TRBV9; J gene: TRBJ2-2; clone size: NA; D gene: NA
CDR3 DNA: TGTGCCAGCAGCGAAACCGGGACTAGCGGGATTACAGATACGCAGTATTTT; CDR3 protein: CASSETGTSGITDTQYF; V gene: TRBV9; J gene: TRBJ2-3; clone size: NA; D gene: TRBD2
CDR3 DNA: TGCGCCAGCAGCTTGTCGGCTAGCGGTCCTTCCTACGAGCAGTACTTC; CDR3 protein: CASSLSASGPSYEQYF; V gene: TRBV5-1; J gene: TRBJ2-7; clone size: NA; D gene: TRBD2
CDR3 DNA: TGTGCCAGCAGCTCGCGCGGGGCTGGAAACACCATATATTTT; CDR3 protein: CASSSRGAGNTIYF; V gene: TRBV11-3; J gene: TRBJ1-3; clone size: few; D gene: NA
CDR3 DNA: TGTGCCAGCAGCGCCAGCAGCACCGGGGAGCTGTTTTTT; CDR3 protein: CASSASSTGELFF; V gene: TRBV6-4; J gene: TRBJ2-2; clone size: NA; D gene: NA
CDR3 DNA: TGTGCCAGCAGCGCCGGGACCCTACAAGAGACCCAGTACTTC; CDR3 protein: CASSAGTLQETQYF; V gene: TRBV9; J gene: TRBJ2-5; clone size: NA; D gene: NA